This T cell receptor (beta chain) emerged from a study of blood T cell repertoires in COVID-19. Using immunoSEQ multiplex PCR, the repertoire was profiled, and TCRdb retains in-frame clones only, with some absent. The sample consists of some 220,000 clones, about 85% of them appearing once. This CDR3 comprises 15 residues. V lost 1 base and J 0 bases, leaving 7 bases between the germline ends. CDR1 is SEHNR and CDR2 is FQNEAQ in the germline V gene (reference sequence). This TCR came from a woman between 18 and 29 years old who had recovered from COVID-19. The chain couples TRBV7-9 to TRBJ1-3; no definite D call. The sample comprised peripheral blood. The CDR3 is CASSLEYSSGNTIYF. The CDR3 DNA sequence: TGTGCCAGCAGCTTAGAGTACAGCTCTGGAAACACCATATATTTT.